The 30 T cell receptor beta chains below come from one sample, sequenced in a study of T cell changes during pregnancy in multiple sclerosis (dated by TCRdb to between 2018 and 2021). The library was made by the immunoSEQ multiplex PCR assay. In TCRdb, the immuneACCESS table is reduced to in-frame sequences with V and J assigned. These tables do not hold every clone; where another copy was compared, an unresolved V gene accounts for under half, and the others remain unexplained. Recorded for this sample are over 40,000 clones; almost 90% of them occurred a single time. The leading ten clones occupy approximately 4.7% of the sample. The sample here was peripheral blood, taken in the second trimester of pregnancy. The receptors originated from a female donor in good health, enrolled as a control in a pregnancy study.

V and J are TRBV29-1 and TRBJ2-2, with D uncertain. V lost 4 bases and J lost 6, with 6 bases in between. Germline CDR1 is SQVTM and CDR2 is ANQGSEA. The CDR3 is 11 amino acids. CDR3 residues: CSVAEPGELFF. CDR3 nucleotide sequence: TGCAGCGTTGCTGAGCCCGGGGAGCTGTTTTTT.

The V and J genes are TRBV7-2 and TRBJ2-3; TRBD2 matches at 8 bases. The CDR3 totals 16 residues. V lost 5 bases, J lost 4 bases, and 11 bases stayed unmatched. The germline CDR1 and CDR2 sequences are SGHTA and FQGNSA. The CDR3 region is CASSPKQAGVSDTQYF. CDR3 DNA sequence: TGTGCCAGCAGCCCCAAGCAAGCGGGAGTCTCAGATACGCAGTATTTT.

The chain carries TRBV7-2 and TRBJ2-7, with 7 bases lining up with TRBD1. This CDR3 is 13 amino acids long. Germline V gene sequence: CDR1 SGHTA, CDR2 FQGNSA. V gave up 5 bases and J gave up 7 bases; unmatched junction bases: 8. The CDR3 loop is CASSPDRVREQYF. DNA of the CDR3: TGTGCCAGCAGCCCAGACAGGGTCCGGGAGCAGTACTTC.

This sequence joins TRBV7-2 and TRBJ2-5; possible D gene TRBD1, 6 bases. Germline V gene sequence: CDR1 SGHTA, CDR2 FQGNSA. Trimming cost V 1 base and J 3 bases, with 9 bases left between them. This CDR3 is 14 amino acids long. The CDR3 loop reads CASSLGTGKETQYF. The CDR3, as DNA: TGTGCCAGCAGCTTAGGCACAGGGAAAGAGACCCAGTACTTC.

This clone was counted once. V is TRBV6-5 and J is TRBJ2-6, with unresolved D. Trimming left V 6 bases short and J 1 base short, with 7 bases between. The CDR3 extends over 14 amino acids. The germline CDR1 and CDR2 sequences are MNHEY and SVGAGI. CDR3 bases: TGTGCCAGCAGGTCCCTATCTGGGGCCAACGTCCTGACTTTC. Its translation: CASRSLSGANVLTF.

V is TRBV12-5 and J is TRBJ1-1, with 9 nucleotides matching TRBD1. The J segment lost 5 bases and the V segment lost 7 bases, leaving 8 bases of the junction unmatched. Looked up from germline, CDR1 is LGHNT and CDR2 is FRNRAP. The CDR3 has 14 amino acids. The CDR3 DNA follows: TGTGCTAGTGAAAGGGACAGGGTAGTTACTGAAGCTTTCTTT. This codes for CASERDRVVTEAFF.

The chain couples TRBV5-1 to TRBJ1-4, with D possibly being TRBD1 (6 bases). This CDR3 region has 12 residues. Germline lookup yields CDR1 SGHRS and CDR2 YFSETQ. The V and J ends lost 7 bases and 5 bases respectively, with 9 bases between them. This CDR3 is CASGQTNEKLFF. CDR3 nucleotides: TGCGCCAGCGGACAGACGAATGAAAAACTGTTTTTT.

The V and J genes are TRBV30 and TRBJ1-1, with unresolved D. In germline, CDR1 is GTSNPN, CDR2 SVGIG (reference sequence). The ends were cut back, 3 bases at V and 1 base at J, with 6 bases in the middle. This CDR3 has 12 residues. CDR3 DNA: TGTGCCTGGAGCAGACAGAACACTGAAGCTTTCTTT. Amino acids: CAWSRQNTEAFF.

The V call is TRBV5-4, the J call TRBJ2-5; TRBD2 might be the D (5 bases). Trimming stripped 6 bases from V and 5 bases from J, with 20 bases between. This CDR3 comprises 15 residues. Germline CDR1 and CDR2: SGHNT and YYREEE (reference sequence). In nucleotides, the CDR3 is TGTGCCAGCACCAAGGAGGCGGCCCCCGGGGAGACCCAGTACTTC. Protein sequence: CASTKEAAPGETQYF. Using reference TRBV5-4 and TRBJ2-5 for the parts outside the CDR3, the full variable domain is ETGVTQSPTHLIKTRGQQVTLRCSSQSGHNTVSWYQQALGQGPQFIFQYYREEENGRGNFPPRFSGLQFPNYSSELNVNALELDDSALYLCASTKEAAPGETQYFGPGTRLLVL.

The J gene is TRBJ1-2, the V gene TRBV5-5; TRBD1 aligns across 10 bases. Germline CDR1 is SGHKS and CDR2 is YYEKEE (reference sequence). The CDR3 is 14 amino acids. Germline trimming cut 4 bases from V and 8 bases from J; bases unmatched to any gene: 8. The CDR3 loop is CASSRTGQGIGYTF. Written as DNA, the CDR3 is TGTGCCAGCAGCCGCACGGGACAGGGGATAGGCTACACCTTC. The whole variable domain, remainder taken from reference TRBV5-5 and TRBJ1-2, is DAGVTQSPTHLIKTRGQQVTLRCSPISGHKSVSWYQQVLGQGPQFIFQYYEKEERGRGNFPDRFSARQFPNYSSELNVNALLLGDSALYLCASSRTGQGIGYTFGSGTRLTVV.

In this sample, this clone turned up a few times. The J gene is TRBJ1-1, the V gene TRBV6-5; no definite D call. Trimming stripped 5 bases from V and 3 bases from J, with 10 bases between. Germline V lookup: CDR1 MNHEY, CDR2 SVGAGI. This CDR3 is built from 13 residues. CDR3 region: CASSTDRDTEAFF. DNA of the CDR3: TGTGCCAGCAGTACGGATCGGGACACTGAAGCTTTCTTT.

The chain carries TRBV27 and TRBJ2-7; 8 bases map to TRBD1. The CDR3 totals 15 residues. CDR1 is MNHEY, CDR2 SMNVEV, per germline (reference sequence). The V gene end was trimmed by 5 bases and the J gene end by 3 bases; junction bases not matched to a gene: 9. DNA of the CDR3: TGTGCCAGCAGTCTCCGGACAGGGATCCTCTACGAGCAGTACTTC. Protein product: CASSLRTGILYEQYF.

V usage is TRBV12-5 and J usage is TRBJ2-7; 7 bases fit TRBD1. The CDR3 totals 14 residues. Germline values: CDR1 LGHNT, CDR2 FRNRAP. With V trimmed by 2 bases and J by 6 bases, 7 bases remained unmatched. CDR3 amino acids: CASGLSQGVAEQYF. The CDR3 nucleotides are TGTGCTAGTGGTTTGAGCCAGGGGGTTGCCGAGCAGTACTTC.

This chain uses TRBV18 with TRBJ2-1, with D perhaps matching TRBD1 (5 bases). The germline CDR1 and CDR2 sequences are KGHSH and LQKENI. V lost 5 bases and J lost 6, with 14 bases in between. The CDR3 sequence is 14 residues long. The CDR3 reads CASSKQGDRNEQFF. The CDR3 region has the DNA TGTGCCAGCTCAAAGCAGGGCGACCGCAATGAGCAGTTCTTC.

The chain combines TRBV5-6 with TRBJ1-2, with TRBD1 as a possible D gene (6 bases). V lost 1 base and J 8 bases, leaving 12 bases between the germline ends. This CDR3 comprises 13 residues. Germline values: CDR1 SGHDT, CDR2 YYEEEE. CDR3 nucleotide sequence: TGTGCCAGCAGCTTGTCCAGGGGCGGCGGCTACACCTTC. Its protein is CASSLSRGGGYTF.

The chain uses TRBV7-2 and TRBJ2-4; 10 positions match TRBD1. The CDR3 has 15 residues. Germline trimming cut 5 bases from V and 5 bases from J; bases unmatched to any gene: 6. Germline loops: CDR1 SGHTA, CDR2 FQGNSA. The CDR3 is CASSLPGTGENIQYF. The DNA of the CDR3 is TGTGCCAGCAGCCTCCCCGGGACAGGGGAAAACATTCAGTACTTC. The full variable domain, completed using reference TRBV7-2 and TRBJ2-4, is GAGVSQSPSNKVTEKGKDVELRCDPISGHTALYWYRQSLGQGLEFLIYFQGNSAPDKSGLPSDRFSAERTGGSVSTLTIQRTQQEDSAVYLCASSLPGTGENIQYFGAGTRLSVL.

The rearrangement links TRBV4-1 to TRBJ2-2; 7 nucleotides agree with TRBD2. The CDR3 runs to 15 residues. After removal of 2 bases from V and 4 bases from J, the junction contained 4 bases not matched to a gene. CDR1 is MGHRA, CDR2 YSYEKL, per germline. CDR3 protein: CASSQLWEGTGELFF. The CDR3 bases are TGCGCCAGCAGCCAACTGTGGGAGGGCACCGGGGAGCTGTTTTTT.

The V gene is TRBV5-1, the J gene TRBJ1-2, with 8 bases lining up with TRBD1. The CDR3 length is 14 residues. V lost 0 bases, J lost 6 bases, and 4 bases stayed unmatched. Germline-derived CDR1 and CDR2 are SGHRS and YFSETQ. The chain's CDR3 is CASSLGQGADGYTF. The CDR3 region has the DNA TGCGCCAGCAGCTTGGGGCAGGGGGCGGATGGCTACACCTTC. The full variable domain, rest sourced from reference TRBV5-1 and TRBJ1-2, is KAGVTQTPRYLIKTRGQQVTLSCSPISGHRSVSWYQQTPGQGLQFLFEYFSETQRNKGNFPGRFSGRQFSNSRSEMNVSTLELGDSALYLCASSLGQGADGYTFGSGTRLTVV.

The CDR3 region is CASSRLLPRSDTEAFF. DNA for the CDR3: TGTGCCAGCAGCCGCCTCTTGCCCCGGTCGGACACTGAAGCTTTCTTT. The chain has TRBV5-8 and TRBJ1-1; no definite D call. This CDR3 is built from 16 residues. CDR1 SGHTS and CDR2 YDEGEE come from the germline V gene. Trimming shortened V by 4 bases and J by 3 bases, and 19 bases separated the two germline ends.

The chain employs TRBV30 and TRBJ1-2; TRBD1 might be the D (6 bases). Trimming removed 8 bases at V and 4 bases at J, with 20 bases between. The germline CDR1 and CDR2 sequences are GTSNPN and SVGIG (reference sequence). The CDR3 extends over 14 amino acids. Here the CDR3 DNA reads TGTGCCGCACCTACGACTGGGGGCTTCTATGGCTACACCTTC. Translation: CAAPTTGGFYGYTF.

The chain carries TRBV7-9 and TRBJ2-2; 14 bases map to TRBD2. Looked up from germline, CDR1 is SEHNR and CDR2 is FQNEAQ (reference sequence). Trimming removed 5 bases from V and 4 bases from J; junction bases left unmatched: 6. The CDR3 totals 17 residues. The CDR3 spells CASSGGTSGRVTGELFF. For the CDR3, the DNA is TGTGCCAGCAGCGGGGGGACTAGCGGGAGAGTCACCGGGGAGCTGTTTTTT.

The chain employs TRBV5-1 and TRBJ1-4, with TRBD1 identical over 7 bases. V trimming: 3 bases; J trimming: 7 bases; junction bases outside the gene matches: 6. This CDR3 comprises 14 residues. Germline CDR1 reads SGHRS; CDR2 reads YFSETQ. CDR3 protein: CASSSGGTLEKLFF. The CDR3, as DNA: TGCGCCAGCAGCTCAGGGGGGACCCTTGAAAAACTGTTTTTT.

This clone was detected only a few times. CDR3 region: CASSRIGQIYNSPLHF. The CDR3 bases are TGTGCCAGCTCACGAATTGGACAGATCTATAATTCACCCCTCCACTTT. The rearrangement links TRBV18 to TRBJ1-6, with D maybe TRBD1 (6 bases). Germline V gene data show CDR1 as KGHSH and CDR2 as LQKENI. This CDR3 has 16 residues. The ends were cut back, 4 bases at V and 3 bases at J, with 13 bases in the middle.

This clone was seen more than once but under ten times. V is TRBV11-3 and J is TRBJ1-1; D gene uncertain. V dropped 2 bases and J dropped 6 bases, with 13 bases sitting between them. Per the germline V gene, CDR1 is SGHNT and CDR2 is YENEEA. CDR3 length: 14 amino acids. The CDR3 spells CASSLRREQAEAFF. Here the CDR3 DNA reads TGTGCCAGCAGCTTAAGGAGGGAGCAGGCTGAAGCTTTCTTT.

V gene TRBV6-5 combines with J gene TRBJ2-7; TRBD1 matches 7 bases. The CDR3 length is 13 residues. The ends lost 5 bases at V and 3 bases at J; junction bases unmatched: 4. Germline V lookup: CDR1 MNHEY, CDR2 SVGAGI. CDR3 residues: CASSNRGYYEQYF. The CDR3 DNA sequence: TGTGCCAGCAGTAACAGGGGTTACTACGAGCAGTACTTC.

The chain couples TRBV4-1 to TRBJ1-3; TRBD1 might be the D (5 bases). The germline gives CDR1 MGHRA, CDR2 YSYEKL. V dropped 3 bases and J dropped 4 bases, with 19 bases sitting between them. The CDR3 sequence is 17 residues long. CDR3 DNA sequence: TGCGCCAGCAGCCACGCGGGACTGCCTCTGACAGGAAACACCATATATTTT. Translated, it gives CASSHAGLPLTGNTIYF.

The gene calls are TRBV10-3 and TRBJ1-2, with 9 nucleotides matching TRBD1. This CDR3 has 14 residues. Per germline, CDR1 ENHRY and CDR2 SYGVKD. V was clipped by 6 bases and J by 7 bases; unmatched bases: 9. The CDR3 DNA sequence: TGTGCCATCAGCCCGGGACAGGGAATGGGTGGCTACACCTTC. This gives the protein CAISPGQGMGGYTF.

This clone has more than one count but fewer than ten. V usage is TRBV5-1 and J usage is TRBJ1-1, with a tentative D call TRBD1 (6 bases). The germline V and J ends were trimmed by 4 bases and 3 bases, with 16 bases remaining between them. This CDR3 spans 15 amino acids. CDR1 is SGHRS, CDR2 YFSETQ, per germline. The CDR3 is CASSHGNRAYTEAFF. The CDR3 coding sequence is TGCGCCAGCAGCCACGGGAACAGGGCGTACACTGAAGCTTTCTTT.

The chain links TRBV19 to TRBJ2-7; 9 bases agree with TRBD1. This CDR3 is built from 14 residues. Losses at the gene ends were 10 bases for V and 3 bases for J; bases not matched to a gene: 10. Germline CDR1 is LNHDA and CDR2 is SQIVND (reference sequence). The CDR3 DNA sequence: TGTGCCACCACTACCGGGACAGGGTACTACGAGCAGTACTTC. Residues: CATTTGTGYYEQYF.

This clone appeared a few times. The chain links TRBV6-5 to TRBJ1-5; D ambiguous. The germline CDR1 and CDR2 sequences are MNHEY and SVGAGI. Trimming cost V 0 bases and J 5 bases, with 8 bases left between them. The CDR3 contains 14 residues. CDR3 in amino acids: CASSYSYSDQPQHF. CDR3 sequence (DNA): TGTGCCAGCAGTTACTCGTACTCGGATCAGCCCCAGCATTTT.